This T cell receptor (beta chain) was sequenced for a study of blood T cell repertoires in COVID-19. Looking at the study overall: The study drew acute and convalescent COVID-19 samples from the United States, Italy and Spain.

Clones were sequenced by immunoSEQ multiplex PCR, and TCRdb holds only the in-frame ones, with some missing. The sample records tens of thousands of clones, about 91% being singletons. This CDR3 spans 18 amino acids. V dropped 2 bases and J dropped 2; count of bases not matched to a gene: 10. CDR1 is KGHDR, CDR2 SFDVKD, per germline. The sequence was collected from a man between 35 and 55 years old with COVID-19, enrolled during active disease. The sequencing input was peripheral blood. The chain has TRBV24-1 and TRBJ2-5; 10 bases fit TRBD1. The CDR3 nucleotides read TGTGCCACCAGTGATTCCGGGACAGGGGTCGTCGGGCAAGAGACCCAGTACTTC. This gives the protein CATSDSGTGVVGQETQYF.